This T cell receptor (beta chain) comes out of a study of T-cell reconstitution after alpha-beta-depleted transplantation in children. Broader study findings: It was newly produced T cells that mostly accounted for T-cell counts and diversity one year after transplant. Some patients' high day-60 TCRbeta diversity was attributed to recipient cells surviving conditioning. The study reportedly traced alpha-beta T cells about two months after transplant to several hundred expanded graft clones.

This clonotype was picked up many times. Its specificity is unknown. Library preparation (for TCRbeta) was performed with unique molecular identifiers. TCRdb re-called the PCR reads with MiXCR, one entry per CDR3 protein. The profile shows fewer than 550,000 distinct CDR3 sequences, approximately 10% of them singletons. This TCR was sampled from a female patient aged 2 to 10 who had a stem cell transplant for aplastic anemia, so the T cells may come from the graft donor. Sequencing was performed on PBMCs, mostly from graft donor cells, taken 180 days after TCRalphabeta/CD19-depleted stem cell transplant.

CDR3 loop: CASRDGEFPNTGELFF. CDR3 nucleotides: TGTGCCAGCAGGGATGGCGAGTTCCCTAACACCGGGGAGCTGTTTTTT. The chain couples TRBV28 to TRBJ2-2; D call uncertain. Germline CDR1 and CDR2: MDHEN and SYDVKM. V gave up 6 bases and J gave up 2 bases, with 16 bases separating them. The CDR3 has 16 amino acids.